This T cell receptor (beta chain) was observed in a study of CD8+ T cells in alopecia areata. In each case, RNA was isolated and then reverse transcribed into cDNA as the sequencing template. Measured with immunoSEQ multiplex PCR; TCRdb has only the in-frame clones, and not every one. The sample lists around 200,000 clones, roughly 50% occurring once. As to treatment: oral pan-JAK inhibitor, 5-10 mg twice daily. Sorting of PBMCs yielded the CD4+ and CD8+ T cells. With regard to this clone: The antigen is unknown.

Losses at the gene ends were 4 bases for V and 4 bases for J; bases not matched to a gene: 4. The germline CDR1 and CDR2 sequences are SGHDN and FVKESK. The CDR3 sequence is 16 residues long. Whole-study findings and limits: Compared with mice, patients displayed less clear TCR sharing, possibly for HLA-related reasons. On tofacitinib, scalp clonality and expanded CD8+ clones among top 100 fell significantly. Lesional scalp, notably in alopecia totalis/universalis, had clonality above that of normal scalp.

The TCR was taken from a human donor with alopecia areata. The specimen was CD8+ T cells sorted from blood, collected at week 24, from a patient treated with tofacitinib. The rearrangement joins TRBV14 to TRBJ2-1; 13 nucleotides agree with TRBD2. In DNA form, the CDR3 reads TGTGCCAGCAGCCCACCGGGACTAGCGGGGTACAATGAGCAGTTCTTC. Translation gives CASSPPGLAGYNEQFF.